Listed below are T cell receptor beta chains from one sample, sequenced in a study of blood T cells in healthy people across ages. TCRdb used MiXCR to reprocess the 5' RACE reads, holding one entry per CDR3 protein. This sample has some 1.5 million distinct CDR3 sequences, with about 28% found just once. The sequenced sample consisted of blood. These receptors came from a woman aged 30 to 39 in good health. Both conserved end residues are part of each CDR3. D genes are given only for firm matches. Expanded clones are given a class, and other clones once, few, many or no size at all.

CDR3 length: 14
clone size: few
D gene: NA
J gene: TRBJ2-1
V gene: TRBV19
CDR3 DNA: TGTGCCAGTAGTATTACGAGGGCGAACAATGAGCAGTTCTTC
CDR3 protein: CASSITRANNEQFF

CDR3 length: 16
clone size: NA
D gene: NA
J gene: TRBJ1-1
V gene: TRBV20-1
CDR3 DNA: TGCAGTGCTAGAGCACCCCCGACAGGCCGGGGGACTGAAGCTTTCTTT
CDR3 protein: CSARAPPTGRGTEAFF

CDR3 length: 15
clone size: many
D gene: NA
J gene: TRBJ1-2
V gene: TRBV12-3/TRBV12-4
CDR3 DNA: TGTGCCAGCAGTTTGAACAACCAACTTACCTATGGCTACACCTTC
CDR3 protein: CASSLNNQLTYGYTF

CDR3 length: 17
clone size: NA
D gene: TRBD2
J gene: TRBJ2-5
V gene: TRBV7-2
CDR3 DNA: TGTGCCAGCAGCCAAGGGGTCCCAGCGGGGGGACAAGAGACCCAGTACTTC
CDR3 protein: CASSQGVPAGGQETQYF

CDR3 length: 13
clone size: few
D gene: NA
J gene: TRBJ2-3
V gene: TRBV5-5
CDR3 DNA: TGTGCCAGCAGCGTCGGGGGAGATTATACGCAGTATTTT
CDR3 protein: CASSVGGDYTQYF

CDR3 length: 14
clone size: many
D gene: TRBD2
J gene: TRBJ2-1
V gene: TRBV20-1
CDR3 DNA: TGCAGTGCTTTCCGGACGGGGGGGTACAATGAGCAGTTCTTC
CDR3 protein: CSAFRTGGYNEQFF

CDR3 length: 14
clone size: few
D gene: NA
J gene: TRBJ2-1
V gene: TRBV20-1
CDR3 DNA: TGCAGTGCTAGAGATCTGAGAGGTTATAATGAGCAGTTCTTC
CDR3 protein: CSARDLRGYNEQFF

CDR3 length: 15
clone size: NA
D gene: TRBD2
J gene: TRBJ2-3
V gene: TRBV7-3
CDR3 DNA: TGTGCCAGCAGCTTACAAACTAGCGGGGGGGATACGCAGTATTTT
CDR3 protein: CASSLQTSGGDTQYF

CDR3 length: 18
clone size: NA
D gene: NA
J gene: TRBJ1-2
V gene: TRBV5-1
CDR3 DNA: TGCGCCAGCAGCTTGTTCGGGAACCCAGGCCAAGCTAACTATGGCTACACCTTC
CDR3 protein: CASSLFGNPGQANYGYTF

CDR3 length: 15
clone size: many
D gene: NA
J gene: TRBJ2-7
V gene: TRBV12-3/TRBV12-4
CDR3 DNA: TGTGCCAGCAGAAGCATGGGACTGGCGGCCTACGAGCAGTACTTC
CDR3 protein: CASRSMGLAAYEQYF